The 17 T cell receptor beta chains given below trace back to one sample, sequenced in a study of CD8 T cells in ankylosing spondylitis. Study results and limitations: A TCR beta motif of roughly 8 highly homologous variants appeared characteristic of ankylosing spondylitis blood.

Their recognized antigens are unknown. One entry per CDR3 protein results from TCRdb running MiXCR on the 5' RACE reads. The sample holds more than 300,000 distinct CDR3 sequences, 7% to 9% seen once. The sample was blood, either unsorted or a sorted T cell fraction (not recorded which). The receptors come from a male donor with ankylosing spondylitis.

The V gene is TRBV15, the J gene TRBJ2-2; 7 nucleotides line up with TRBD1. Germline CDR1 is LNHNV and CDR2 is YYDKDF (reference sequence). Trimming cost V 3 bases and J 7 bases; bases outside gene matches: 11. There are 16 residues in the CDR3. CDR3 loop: CATSSRQGDAYGELFF. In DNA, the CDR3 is TGTGCCACCAGCAGCAGACAGGGAGACGCATACGGGGAGCTGTTTTTT. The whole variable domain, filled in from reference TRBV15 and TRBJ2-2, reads DAMVIQNPRYQVTQFGKPVTLSCSQTLNHNVMYWYQQKSSQAPKLLFHYYDKDFNNEADTPDNFQSRRPNTSFCFLDIRSPGLGDTAMYLCATSSRQGDAYGELFFGEGSRLTVL.

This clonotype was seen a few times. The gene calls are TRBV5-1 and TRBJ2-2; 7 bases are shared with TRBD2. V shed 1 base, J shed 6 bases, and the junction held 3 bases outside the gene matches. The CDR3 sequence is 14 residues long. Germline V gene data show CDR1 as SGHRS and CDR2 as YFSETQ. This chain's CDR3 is CASSLMAGAGELFF. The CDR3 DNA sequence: TGCGCCAGCAGCTTGATGGCGGGAGCCGGGGAGCTGTTTTTT.

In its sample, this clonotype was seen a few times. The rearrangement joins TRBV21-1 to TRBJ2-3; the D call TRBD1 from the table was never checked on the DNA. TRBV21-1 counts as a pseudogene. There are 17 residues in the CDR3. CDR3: CASSKDRPGPSTDTQYF. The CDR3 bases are TGTGCCAGCAGCAAAGATAGGCCGGGGCCTAGCACAGATACGCAGTATTTT.

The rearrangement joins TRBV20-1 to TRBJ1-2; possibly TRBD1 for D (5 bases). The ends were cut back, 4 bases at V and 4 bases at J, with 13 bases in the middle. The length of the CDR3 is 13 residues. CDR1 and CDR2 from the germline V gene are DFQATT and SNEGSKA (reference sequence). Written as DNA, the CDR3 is TGCAGTGCTACGGGGGACTCCTTCTATGGCTACACCTTC. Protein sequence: CSATGDSFYGYTF.

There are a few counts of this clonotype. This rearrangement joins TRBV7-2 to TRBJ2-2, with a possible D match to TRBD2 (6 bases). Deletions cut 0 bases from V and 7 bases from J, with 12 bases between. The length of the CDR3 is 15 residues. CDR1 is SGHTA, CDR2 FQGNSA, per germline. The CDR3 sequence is CASSLARGRVGELFF. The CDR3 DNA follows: TGTGCCAGCAGCTTAGCGCGGGGACGGGTCGGGGAGCTGTTTTTT. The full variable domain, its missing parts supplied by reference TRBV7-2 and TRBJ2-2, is GAGVSQSPSNKVTEKGKDVELRCDPISGHTALYWYRQSLGQGLEFLIYFQGNSAPDKSGLPSDRFSAERTGGSVSTLTIQRTQQEDSAVYLCASSLARGRVGELFFGEGSRLTVL.

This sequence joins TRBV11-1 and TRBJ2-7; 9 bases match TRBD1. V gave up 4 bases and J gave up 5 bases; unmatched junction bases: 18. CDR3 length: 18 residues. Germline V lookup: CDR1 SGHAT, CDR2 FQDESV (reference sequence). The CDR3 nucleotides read TGTGCCAGCAGCTCAGACAGGGGGGAAGATCGTGGGATTGACGAGCAGTACTTC. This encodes CASSSDRGEDRGIDEQYF.

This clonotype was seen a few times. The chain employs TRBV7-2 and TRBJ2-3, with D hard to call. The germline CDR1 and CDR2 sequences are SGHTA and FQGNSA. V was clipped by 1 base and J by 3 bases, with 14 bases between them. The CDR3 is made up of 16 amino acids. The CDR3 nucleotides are TGTGCCAGCAGCTTAGGATTGGCTAGAGGTACAGATACGCAGTATTTT. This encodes CASSLGLARGTDTQYF. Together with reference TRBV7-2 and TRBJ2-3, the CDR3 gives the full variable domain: GAGVSQSPSNKVTEKGKDVELRCDPISGHTALYWYRQSLGQGLEFLIYFQGNSAPDKSGLPSDRFSAERTGGSVSTLTIQRTQQEDSAVYLCASSLGLARGTDTQYFGPGTRLTVL.

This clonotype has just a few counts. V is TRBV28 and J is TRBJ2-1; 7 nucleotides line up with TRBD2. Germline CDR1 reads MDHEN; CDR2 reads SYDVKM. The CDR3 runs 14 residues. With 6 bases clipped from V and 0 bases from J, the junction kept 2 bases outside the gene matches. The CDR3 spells CASRGLDSYNEQFF. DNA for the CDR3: TGTGCCAGCAGAGGACTAGACTCCTACAATGAGCAGTTCTTC.

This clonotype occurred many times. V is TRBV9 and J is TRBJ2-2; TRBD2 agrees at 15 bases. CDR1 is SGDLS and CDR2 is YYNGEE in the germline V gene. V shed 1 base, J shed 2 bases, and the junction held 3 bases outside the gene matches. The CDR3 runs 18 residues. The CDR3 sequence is CASSVSGLAGGNTGELFF. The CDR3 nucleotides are TGTGCCAGCAGCGTATCGGGACTAGCGGGAGGAAACACCGGGGAGCTGTTTTTT.

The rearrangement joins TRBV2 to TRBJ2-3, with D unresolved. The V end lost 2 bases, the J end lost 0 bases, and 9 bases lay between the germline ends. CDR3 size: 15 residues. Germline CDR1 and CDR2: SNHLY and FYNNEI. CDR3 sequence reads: CASSEFRASTDTQYF. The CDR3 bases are TGTGCCAGCAGTGAATTCAGAGCTAGCACAGATACGCAGTATTTT.

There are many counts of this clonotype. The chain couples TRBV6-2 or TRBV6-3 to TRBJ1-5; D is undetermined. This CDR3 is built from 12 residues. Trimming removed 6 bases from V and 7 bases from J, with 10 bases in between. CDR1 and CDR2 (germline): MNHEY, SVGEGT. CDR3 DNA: TGTGCCAGCAGGATAAATCAACAGCCCCAGCATTTT. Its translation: CASRINQQPQHF.

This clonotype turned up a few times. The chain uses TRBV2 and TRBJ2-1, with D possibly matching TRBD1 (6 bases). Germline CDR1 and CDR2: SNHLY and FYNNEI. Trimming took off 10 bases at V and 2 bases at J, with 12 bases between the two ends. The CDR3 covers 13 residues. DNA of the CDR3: TGTGCCAACCGGGACACTACCTACAATGAGCAGTTCTTC. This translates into CANRDTTYNEQFF.

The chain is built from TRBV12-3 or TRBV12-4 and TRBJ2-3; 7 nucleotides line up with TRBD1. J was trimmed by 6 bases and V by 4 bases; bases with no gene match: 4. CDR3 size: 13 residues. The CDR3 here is CASSWTGFDTQYF. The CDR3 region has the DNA TGTGCCAGCAGTTGGACAGGATTTGATACGCAGTATTTT.

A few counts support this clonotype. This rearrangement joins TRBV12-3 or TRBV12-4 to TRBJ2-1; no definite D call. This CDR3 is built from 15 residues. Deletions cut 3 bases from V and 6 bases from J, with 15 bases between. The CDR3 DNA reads TGTGCCAGCAGTTTCGGCAATAAATCCCTCAATGAGCAGTTCTTC. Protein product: CASSFGNKSLNEQFF.

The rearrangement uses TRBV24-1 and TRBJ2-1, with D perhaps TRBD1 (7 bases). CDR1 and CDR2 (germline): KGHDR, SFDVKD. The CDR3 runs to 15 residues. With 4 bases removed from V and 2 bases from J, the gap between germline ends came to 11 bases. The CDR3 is CATSEQGRPYNEQFF. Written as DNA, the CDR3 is TGTGCCACCAGTGAACAGGGGAGGCCCTACAATGAGCAGTTCTTC.

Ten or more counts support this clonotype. The CDR3 reads CASSLLGDTQYF. Here the CDR3 DNA reads TGTGCCAGCAGCTTATTGGGAGATACGCAGTATTTT. This sequence joins TRBV7-9 and TRBJ2-3; no clear D gene. Germline values: CDR1 SEHNR, CDR2 FQNEAQ (reference sequence). The CDR3 covers 12 residues. V was pared by 2 bases and J by 5 bases, with 5 bases between.

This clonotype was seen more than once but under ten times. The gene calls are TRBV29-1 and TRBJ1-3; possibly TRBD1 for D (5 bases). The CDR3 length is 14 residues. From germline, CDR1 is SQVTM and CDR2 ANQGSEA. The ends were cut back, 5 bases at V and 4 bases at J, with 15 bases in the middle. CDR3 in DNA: TGCAGCGTTCGGACACCAAGCCCGGGAAACACCATATATTTT. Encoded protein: CSVRTPSPGNTIYF.